Listed below are T cell receptor beta chains from one sample, sequenced in a study of blood T cell repertoires in COVID-19. The method was immunoSEQ multiplex PCR; TCRdb's version includes in-frame clones alone and lacks a portion of them. The data contain 120,000 or so clones, over 70% of them seen just once; the ten biggest clones take up 3.8%. Material: peripheral blood. The source of these receptors is a woman between 45 and 60 years old with acute or convalescent COVID-19. CDR3s include the opening cysteine and the closing phenylalanine or tryptophan. Each record gives: clone size, J gene, V gene, D gene, CDR3 DNA, CDR3 protein. A D gene is named only where the DNA matches it firmly. Size values are once, few and many counts, or a class for expanded clones, and some rows have none.

clone size: once; J gene: TRBJ1-3; V gene: TRBV7-5; D gene: .; CDR3 DNA: TGTGCCAGAAGCTTAGGAACCCGGTCTGGTTCTGGAAACACCATATATTTT; CDR3 protein: CARSLGTRSGSGNTIYF
clone size: .; J gene: TRBJ2-1; V gene: TRBV7-2; D gene: TRBD2; CDR3 DNA: TGTGCCAGCAGCTTGGCTAGCGGGAGTTATGAGCAGTTCTTC; CDR3 protein: CASSLASGSYEQFF
clone size: .; J gene: TRBJ1-2; V gene: TRBV10-2; D gene: TRBD1; CDR3 DNA: TGCGCCAGCACAACCCCCGGGACAGGGGGCTCAAACTATGGCTACACCTTC; CDR3 protein: CASTTPGTGGSNYGYTF
clone size: .; J gene: TRBJ1-6; V gene: TRBV7-2; D gene: .; CDR3 DNA: TGTGCCAGCAGCTTAGTAGAGGAAGCACCATCACCCCTCCACTTT; CDR3 protein: CASSLVEEAPSPLHF
clone size: .; J gene: TRBJ1-2; V gene: TRBV11-2; D gene: TRBD1; CDR3 DNA: TGTGCCAGCAGCTCAGGGGGACAGATCAATGGCTACACCTTC; CDR3 protein: CASSSGGQINGYTF
clone size: .; J gene: TRBJ1-5; V gene: TRBV20-1; D gene: .; CDR3 DNA: TGCAGTGCTAGTGAGCTGAACAGGGGCAATCAGCCCCAGCATTTT; CDR3 protein: CSASELNRGNQPQHF
clone size: once; J gene: TRBJ2-7; V gene: TRBV28; D gene: TRBD2; CDR3 DNA: TGTGCCAGCAGCCCGACTAGCAGGGCCTACGAGCAGTACTTC; CDR3 protein: CASSPTSRAYEQYF
clone size: .; J gene: TRBJ1-1; V gene: TRBV19; D gene: .; CDR3 DNA: TGTGCCAGTAGTATCTGGGCAGGGGAAACTGAAGCTTTCTTT; CDR3 protein: CASSIWAGETEAFF
clone size: once; J gene: TRBJ2-7; V gene: TRBV11-1; D gene: .; CDR3 DNA: TGTGCCAGCAGCCGTGACAGCCGCGAGCAGTACTTC; CDR3 protein: CASSRDSREQYF
clone size: .; J gene: TRBJ2-3; V gene: TRBV18; D gene: .; CDR3 DNA: TGTGCCAGCTCACCAATGTTAGACACAGATACGCAGTATTTT; CDR3 protein: CASSPMLDTDTQYF
clone size: .; J gene: TRBJ1-4; V gene: TRBV6-5; D gene: .; CDR3 DNA: TGTGCCAGCAAGACACACGCTGCAACTAATGAAAAACTGTTTTTT; CDR3 protein: CASKTHAATNEKLFF
clone size: .; J gene: TRBJ2-3; V gene: TRBV28; D gene: .; CDR3 DNA: TGTGCCAGCAGTTACGGAGCGACCTTCACAGATACGCAGTATTTT; CDR3 protein: CASSYGATFTDTQYF
clone size: once; J gene: TRBJ1-4; V gene: TRBV15; D gene: .; CDR3 DNA: TGTGCCACCAGCAGAGGACAGATAAATGAAAAACTGTTTTTT; CDR3 protein: CATSRGQINEKLFF
clone size: .; J gene: TRBJ1-2; V gene: TRBV12-3/TRBV12-4; D gene: TRBD1; CDR3 DNA: TGTGCCAGCAGCCAAGGAGGGGGCGGAGGCTACACCTTC; CDR3 protein: CASSQGGGGGYTF
clone size: .; J gene: TRBJ2-3; V gene: TRBV5-1; D gene: TRBD2; CDR3 DNA: TGCGCCAGCAGCCCAACTAGCGGGAGGACTAGCACAGATACGCAGTATTTT; CDR3 protein: CASSPTSGRTSTDTQYF
clone size: .; J gene: TRBJ2-1; V gene: TRBV9; D gene: TRBD2; CDR3 DNA: TGTGCCAGCAGCGTAGCTTCGCAATCTAGCGGCCACCGAATTAAGAGCTCCTACAATGAGCAGTTCTTC; CDR3 protein: CASSVASQSSGHRIKSSYNEQFF
clone size: few; J gene: TRBJ2-6; V gene: TRBV5-6; D gene: .; CDR3 DNA: TGTGCCAGCAGTACCTATGGGGCCAACGTCCTGACTTTC; CDR3 protein: CASSTYGANVLTF
clone size: .; J gene: TRBJ1-2; V gene: TRBV19; D gene: TRBD1; CDR3 DNA: TGTGCCAGTAGTACACCGGGACAGGACTTACTTAACTATGGCTACACCTTC; CDR3 protein: CASSTPGQDLLNYGYTF
clone size: .; J gene: TRBJ2-5; V gene: TRBV25-1; D gene: .; CDR3 DNA: TGTGCCAGCAGTCAAGGGGTCGGGACCCAGTACTTC; CDR3 protein: CASSQGVGTQYF
clone size: .; J gene: TRBJ2-1; V gene: TRBV27; D gene: .; CDR3 DNA: TGTGCCAGCAGTTTACGGGGGGCTACCCGTAACAATGAGCAGTTCTTC; CDR3 protein: CASSLRGATRNNEQFF
clone size: many; J gene: TRBJ1-5; V gene: TRBV6-5; D gene: .; CDR3 DNA: TGTGCCAGCGGGCATCAGCCCCAGCATTTT; CDR3 protein: CASGHQPQHF
clone size: few; J gene: TRBJ2-1; V gene: TRBV14; D gene: .; CDR3 DNA: TGTGCCAGCAGCCAAGCGCTAGCGCTCAATGAGCAGTTCTTC; CDR3 protein: CASSQALALNEQFF
clone size: few; J gene: TRBJ2-1; V gene: TRBV5-1; D gene: TRBD2; CDR3 DNA: TGCGCCAGCAGCATCGGGGGAGCGGGGAATGAGCAGTTCTTC; CDR3 protein: CASSIGGAGNEQFF
clone size: .; J gene: TRBJ2-1; V gene: TRBV27; D gene: .; CDR3 DNA: TGTGCCAGCAGTCTCTTGGGGAAGGGAGGCTCCTACAATGAGCAGTTCTTC; CDR3 protein: CASSLLGKGGSYNEQFF
clone size: .; J gene: TRBJ2-3; V gene: TRBV2; D gene: .; CDR3 DNA: TGTGCCAGCAGGGCGGCACGACTATTATTGGGAGATACGCAGTATTTT; CDR3 protein: CASRAARLLLGDTQYF
clone size: .; J gene: TRBJ1-2; V gene: TRBV2; D gene: .; CDR3 DNA: TGTGCCAGCAAGGGGGTTGGACTTTATGGCTACACCTTC; CDR3 protein: CASKGVGLYGYTF
clone size: .; J gene: TRBJ2-1; V gene: TRBV18; D gene: .; CDR3 DNA: TGTGCCAGCTCACCATACGGGGGCTCCTACAATGAGCAGTTCTTC; CDR3 protein: CASSPYGGSYNEQFF
clone size: .; J gene: TRBJ1-4; V gene: TRBV2; D gene: TRBD1; CDR3 DNA: TGTGCCAGCAGGGGGACAGGGGGGGAAAAACTGTTTTTT; CDR3 protein: CASRGTGGEKLFF
clone size: .; J gene: TRBJ2-1; V gene: TRBV21-1; D gene: .; CDR3 DNA: TGTGCCAGCAGCAATGGAACTAGGTCCTACAATGAGCAGTTCTTC; CDR3 protein: CASSNGTRSYNEQFF
clone size: .; J gene: TRBJ2-1; V gene: TRBV12-3/TRBV12-4; D gene: TRBD2; CDR3 DNA: TGTGCCAGCAGTAGCGGGGGGTCGGATGAGCAGTTCTTC; CDR3 protein: CASSSGGSDEQFF
clone size: .; J gene: TRBJ2-2; V gene: TRBV9; D gene: TRBD2; CDR3 DNA: TGTGCCAGCAGCGTAGCAGCGGGAGGGGCCGGGGAGCTGTTTTTT; CDR3 protein: CASSVAAGGAGELFF
clone size: .; J gene: TRBJ2-3; V gene: TRBV9; D gene: .; CDR3 DNA: TGTGCCAGCAGCGAGGGGCTAGAGTCGTTAGATACGCAGTATTTT; CDR3 protein: CASSEGLESLDTQYF
clone size: .; J gene: TRBJ1-1; V gene: TRBV20-1; D gene: .; CDR3 DNA: TGCAGTGCTAGGAGGGAAGCGGGAGCTTTCTTT; CDR3 protein: CSARREAGAFF
clone size: .; J gene: TRBJ2-1; V gene: TRBV11-2; D gene: TRBD2; CDR3 DNA: TGTGCCAGCAGCTTAAGGACAGACAAACCAGCGGGAGGGAACAATGAGCAGTTCTTC; CDR3 protein: CASSLRTDKPAGGNNEQFF
clone size: .; J gene: TRBJ2-3; V gene: TRBV5-1; D gene: .; CDR3 DNA: TGCGCCAGCAGCTTGGAAGGAGCTTCAAGCACAGATACGCAGTATTTT; CDR3 protein: CASSLEGASSTDTQYF
clone size: .; J gene: TRBJ1-1; V gene: TRBV2; D gene: .; CDR3 DNA: TGTGCCAGCAGTGAAGTACAGGAAGCTTTCTTT; CDR3 protein: CASSEVQEAFF
clone size: few; J gene: TRBJ2-4; V gene: TRBV7-9; D gene: .; CDR3 DNA: TGTGCCAGCAGCTCACTTGCTCGCGGGGGCTATGCCAAAAACATTCAGTACTTC; CDR3 protein: CASSSLARGGYAKNIQYF
clone size: .; J gene: TRBJ2-1; V gene: TRBV5-1; D gene: TRBD2; CDR3 DNA: TGCGCCAGCAGCTTGGGTTCTAGCGGGAGAAACGTTGAGCAGTTCTTC; CDR3 protein: CASSLGSSGRNVEQFF
clone size: .; J gene: TRBJ1-2; V gene: TRBV13; D gene: TRBD1; CDR3 DNA: TGTGCCAGTAGAATCCTGCAGGCCGGGACAGGCCTAGGGGGCTATGGCTACACCTTC; CDR3 protein: CASRILQAGTGLGGYGYTF
clone size: .; J gene: TRBJ1-1; V gene: TRBV30; D gene: .; CDR3 DNA: TGTGCCTGGAGACAGGTCGGAGGGGCTGAAGCTTTCTTT; CDR3 protein: CAWRQVGGAEAFF
clone size: .; J gene: TRBJ2-1; V gene: TRBV7-7; D gene: .; CDR3 DNA: TGTGCTAGCAGCTCCGGGACTGCTCCCTACAATGAGCAGTTCTTC; CDR3 protein: CASSSGTAPYNEQFF
clone size: once; J gene: TRBJ1-5; V gene: TRBV28; D gene: TRBD1; CDR3 DNA: TGTGCCGCCAGGACAGGGGGTATTCAGCCCCAGCATTTT; CDR3 protein: CAARTGGIQPQHF
clone size: .; J gene: TRBJ1-5; V gene: TRBV1; D gene: .; CDR3 DNA: TGCACCAGCAGCCTCCTAAATCGGAGGGGGGGAAGCAATCAGCCCCAGCATTTT; CDR3 protein: CTSSLLNRRGGSNQPQHF
clone size: .; J gene: TRBJ2-3; V gene: TRBV28; D gene: .; CDR3 DNA: TGTGCCAGCAGCTCCCCAAGCCGGGTCACAGATACGCAGTATTTT; CDR3 protein: CASSSPSRVTDTQYF
clone size: .; J gene: TRBJ1-3; V gene: TRBV3-1/TRBV3-2; D gene: .; CDR3 DNA: TGTGCCAGCACCCGAGGGACTGGATCTGGAAACACCATATATTTT; CDR3 protein: CASTRGTGSGNTIYF
clone size: once; J gene: TRBJ1-1; V gene: TRBV2; D gene: TRBD1; CDR3 DNA: TGTGCCAGCAGTCGAGACAGGGACGGTCGAGCTTTCTTT; CDR3 protein: CASSRDRDGRAFF
clone size: .; J gene: TRBJ2-7; V gene: TRBV10-2; D gene: .; CDR3 DNA: TGCGCCAGCAGTGAGTCGGCGCAGGGGGGGTACTTC; CDR3 protein: CASSESAQGGYF
clone size: .; J gene: TRBJ2-6; V gene: TRBV27; D gene: .; CDR3 DNA: TGTGCCAGCAGCTCTACCGGGATCGTACTCTCTGGGGCCAACGTCCTGACTTTC; CDR3 protein: CASSSTGIVLSGANVLTF
clone size: few; J gene: TRBJ1-5; V gene: TRBV30; D gene: .; CDR3 DNA: TGTGCCTGTGAGCGCCGGGATAACAATCAGCCCCAGCATTTT; CDR3 protein: CACERRDNNQPQHF
clone size: .; J gene: TRBJ2-2; V gene: TRBV5-1; D gene: .; CDR3 DNA: TGCGCCAGCAGCTTGGGGGAGGTAGCCGGGGAGCTGTTTTTT; CDR3 protein: CASSLGEVAGELFF
clone size: .; J gene: TRBJ1-2; V gene: TRBV14; D gene: .; CDR3 DNA: TGTGCCAGCAGCCAGACGGGGGTCCGCTACACCTTC; CDR3 protein: CASSQTGVRYTF
clone size: few; J gene: TRBJ2-7; V gene: TRBV5-1; D gene: TRBD1; CDR3 DNA: TGCGCCAGCAGCTTGGGCGGAAGGACAGGGTTCGACGAGCAGTACTTC; CDR3 protein: CASSLGGRTGFDEQYF
clone size: .; J gene: TRBJ2-3; V gene: TRBV19; D gene: TRBD2; CDR3 DNA: TGTGCCAGTAGCCGCGCGGCTAGCGGTTTCACAGATACGCAGTATTTT; CDR3 protein: CASSRAASGFTDTQYF
clone size: .; J gene: TRBJ2-3; V gene: TRBV14; D gene: TRBD1; CDR3 DNA: TGTGCCAGCAGCCAACAGACAGGGGCATGGACAGATACGCAGTATTTT; CDR3 protein: CASSQQTGAWTDTQYF
clone size: .; J gene: TRBJ2-3; V gene: TRBV19; D gene: TRBD1; CDR3 DNA: TGTGCCAGTAGTATTCCCAGGGGGCGCGGCACAGATACGCAGTATTTT; CDR3 protein: CASSIPRGRGTDTQYF
clone size: .; J gene: TRBJ1-3; V gene: TRBV27; D gene: .; CDR3 DNA: TGTGCCAGCAGTAGGAACAGGGAGACCTGGGGCAACACCATATATTTT; CDR3 protein: CASSRNRETWGNTIYF